This T cell receptor beta chain was found in a study of T cell responses to AZD1222 COVID-19 vaccine. Study-level findings and limits: Baseline seropositivity characterized only 5 to 7 AZD1222 recipients. CD4 TCRs covered the whole spike, strongest at regions 160-218 and 743-854. Targeting of unmutated variant regions was reportedly seen in nearly half of spike-specific TCRs. Donors were largely white British and mainly female; clonal diversity was possibly underestimated.

To note about this clone: Its matching antigen is unknown.

Only in-frame clones appear in the TCRdb table, and some are missing; sequencing was by immunoSEQ multiplex PCR. Of about 110,000 clones in the sample, 80% to 90% were seen once. The CDR3 is made up of 15 amino acids. Germline V gene data show CDR1 as SGHTA and CDR2 as FQGNSA. V lost 2 bases and J 0 bases, leaving 11 bases between the germline ends. The rearrangement joins TRBV7-2 to TRBJ2-7, with D uncertain. This clonotype was sampled from an adult who received the AZD1222 COVID-19 vaccine. The specimen comprised peripheral blood, sampled 28 days after the second AZD1222 dose. The CDR3 DNA is TGTGCCAGCAGCTTAACTCGAGACCACTCCTACGAGCAGTACTTC. This sequence encodes CASSLTRDHSYEQYF. Full variable domain (outside the CDR3, taken from reference TRBV7-2 and TRBJ2-7): GAGVSQSPSNKVTEKGKDVELRCDPISGHTALYWYRQSLGQGLEFLIYFQGNSAPDKSGLPSDRFSAERTGGSVSTLTIQRTQQEDSAVYLCASSLTRDHSYEQYFGPGTRLTVT.